This TCR beta chain comes out of a study of blood T cell repertoires in COVID-19. Study at large: COVID-19 samples, acute and convalescent, were from the United States, Italy and Spain. PBMCs, B-cell-depleted T cells, or T cells provided the cDNA or gDNA that made up the material.

Trimming took 3 bases from V and 4 from J; bases not matched to a gene: 9. The CDR3 has 16 residues. Per germline, CDR1 SGHTA and CDR2 FQGNSA. A single count supports this clone. Under the authors' procedure: From reference gene primer amplification, estimates of nucleated cell counts were derived. The method was immunoSEQ multiplex PCR; TCRdb's version includes in-frame clones alone and lacks a portion of them. That table gives V, J and clone size, and the DNA gave D and trimming. The sample records a few hundred thousand clones, about 85% being singletons. This receptor was identified in a man in his late teens or twenties with active or convalescent COVID-19. Material: peripheral blood. The gene calls are TRBV7-2 and TRBJ2-3, with 8 bases fitting TRBD1. Written as DNA, the CDR3 is TGTGCCAGCAGCTTTACCGGGACAGGCGCCGCAGATACGCAGTATTTT. Translation gives CASSFTGTGAADTQYF.